Presented here are 19 T cell receptor beta chains from one specimen sequenced in a study of CD8+ T cells in alopecia areata (dated by TCRdb to between 2018 and 2020). The meaning of the sample's time point label: 4 weeks on oral tofacitinib. This sample's treatment or condition label indicates: oral pan-JAK inhibitor, 5-10 mg twice daily. Libraries came from the immunoSEQ multiplex PCR assay. RNA was extracted from all samples and reverse transcribed into cDNA, which served as template for TCR sequencing. Drawn from immuneACCESS, this table holds only the in-frame rearrangements with V and J called that TCRdb kept. Clones are partly lost; checked studies trace under half to an unresolved V gene and leave the rest unexplained. The table for this sample lists about 120,000 clones; 50% to 55% of them were counted only once. The ten most abundant clones make up approximately 0.46% of the sample. Sequencing was performed on CD4+ T cells sorted from blood, taken at week 4, from a patient treated with tofacitinib. The receptor set was obtained from a human donor with alopecia areata.

This clone was counted between two and nine times. V usage is TRBV5-1 and J usage is TRBJ2-1, with 11 bases matching TRBD1. Germline V lookup: CDR1 SGHRS, CDR2 YFSETQ. Trimming removed 4 bases from V and 9 bases from J; junction bases left unmatched: 6. This CDR3 is 14 amino acids long. Written as DNA, the CDR3 is TGCGCCAGCAGCAAAGGACAGGGGGCCAGTGAGCAGTTCTTC. The encoded protein is CASSKGQGASEQFF. The variable domain in full, with the rest retrieved from reference TRBV5-1 and TRBJ2-1, is KAGVTQTPRYLIKTRGQQVTLSCSPISGHRSVSWYQQTPGQGLQFLFEYFSETQRNKGNFPGRFSGRQFSNSRSEMNVSTLELGDSALYLCASSKGQGASEQFFGPGTRLTVL.

This clone turned up a few times. This chain joins TRBV29-1 and TRBJ2-1; 8 bases align to TRBD1. The CDR3 runs 10 residues. Per germline, CDR1 SQVTM and CDR2 ANQGSEA. V trimming: 6 bases; J trimming: 16 bases; junction bases outside the gene matches: 8. The CDR3 spells CSVLGQGYFF. In DNA, the CDR3 is TGCAGCGTCCTTGGACAGGGCTATTTCTTC.

This clone has just a few counts. V usage is TRBV6-1 and J usage is TRBJ1-2; 8 bases align to TRBD1. There are 15 residues in the CDR3. Germline CDR1 MNHNS, CDR2 SASEGT. The trim removed 4 bases at V and 8 bases at J, leaving 12 bases unmatched. CDR3 sequence reads: CASSVTSDRGGGYTF. In nucleotides, the CDR3 is TGTGCCAGCAGTGTTACCTCCGACAGGGGAGGAGGCTACACCTTC.

The sample holds a few counts of this clone. The rearrangement links TRBV7-9 to TRBJ2-3, with unresolved D. The germline V gene encodes CDR1 SEHNR and CDR2 FQNEAQ (reference sequence). Trimming took off 5 bases at V and 4 bases at J, with 10 bases between the two ends. This CDR3 contains 13 residues. In DNA, the CDR3 is TGTGCCAGCAGCCCCCCATCTGCAGATACGCAGTATTTT. This gives the protein CASSPPSADTQYF.

The chain carries TRBV4-1 and TRBJ1-1; D uncertain. The CDR3 length is 13 residues. The V end was cut by 3 bases, the J end by 4 bases, with 9 bases between. CDR1 is MGHRA and CDR2 is YSYEKL in the germline V gene. Here the CDR3 reads CASSHLGVTEAFF. The CDR3 coding sequence is TGCGCCAGCAGCCACCTAGGAGTCACTGAAGCTTTCTTT.

The V and J genes are TRBV2 and TRBJ2-5; TRBD1 matches 7 bases. Trimming cost V 1 base and J 1 base; bases outside gene matches: 3. Germline V gene data show CDR1 as SNHLY and CDR2 as FYNNEI. The CDR3 totals 15 residues. The CDR3, as DNA: TGTGCCAGCAGTGAAGAAGGGGGCCGCCAAGAGACCCAGTACTTC. Its protein product is CASSEEGGRQETQYF.

This chain links TRBV6-6 with TRBJ2-7; a weak D match, TRBD2 (7 bases). Germline V lookup: CDR1 MNHNY, CDR2 SVGAGI (reference sequence). V was trimmed by 8 bases and J by 2 bases, leaving 19 bases between them. CDR3 length: 15 amino acids. The CDR3 bases are TGTGCCAGCTATGGGGGGGGCGGGACTCCCTACGAGCAGTACTTC. Its translation is CASYGGGGTPYEQYF.

V and J are TRBV29-1 and TRBJ2-6; no firm D call. This CDR3 has 12 residues. Germline V gives CDR1 SQVTM, CDR2 ANQGSEA. Trimming took off 4 bases at V and 4 bases at J, with 5 bases between the two ends. The CDR3 region has the DNA TGCAGCGTTGTGTCCGGGGCCAACGTCCTGACTTTC. It yields the protein CSVVSGANVLTF.

This clone appeared a few times. The CDR3 sequence: CASSERWGPYSNQPQHF. For the CDR3, the DNA is TGTGCCAGCAGTGAACGCTGGGGCCCCTATAGCAATCAGCCCCAGCATTTT. This chain uses TRBV25-1 with TRBJ1-5; a weak D match, TRBD1 (5 bases). Germline CDR1 and CDR2: MGHDK and SYGVNS. The CDR3 spans 17 residues. V was trimmed by 2 bases and J by 0 bases, leaving 14 bases between them. Filled out from reference TRBV25-1 and TRBJ1-5, the complete variable domain reads EADIYQTPRYLVIGTGKKITLECSQTMGHDKMYWYQQDPGMELHLIHYSYGVNSTEKGDLSSESTVSRIRTEHFPLTLESARPSHTSQYLCASSERWGPYSNQPQHFGDGTRLSIL.

Only a few counts were recorded for this clone. The genes are TRBV4-1 and TRBJ2-6, with D possibly being TRBD1 (6 bases). Germline CDR1 is MGHRA and CDR2 is YSYEKL. There are 17 residues in the CDR3. Trimming pared 2 bases from V and 0 bases from J, leaving 11 bases between. CDR3 amino acids: CASSQTQGSSGANVLTF. The DNA for the CDR3 is TGCGCCAGCAGCCAAACGCAGGGGAGCTCTGGGGCCAACGTCCTGACTTTC.

This clone turned up a few times. J is TRBJ2-1 and V is TRBV18; D is undetermined. The CDR3 spans 14 residues. CDR1 KGHSH and CDR2 LQKENI come from the germline V gene. V lost 2 bases to trimming and J lost 6 bases, with 11 bases between them. The CDR3 DNA is TGTGCCAGCTCACCAAATACGGTGCTCAATGAGCAGTTCTTC. As protein: CASSPNTVLNEQFF.

This clone was seen a handful of times. The chain is built from TRBV18 and TRBJ1-4; D is unresolved. The CDR3 spans 14 residues. CDR1 is KGHSH and CDR2 is LQKENI in the germline V gene. V lost 5 bases to trimming and J lost 6 bases, with 13 bases between them. The CDR3 is CASSSLSGDEKLFF. The CDR3 DNA follows: TGTGCCAGCTCATCTCTTTCCGGAGATGAAAAACTGTTTTTT.

This clone has just a few counts. The chain links TRBV29-1 to TRBJ1-1; D gene uncertain. The CDR3 consists of 13 residues. Germline CDR1 SQVTM, CDR2 ANQGSEA. The V gene lost 6 bases and the J gene lost 0 bases, with 11 bases spanning the gap. The CDR3 DNA reads as TGCAGCGTCCTTCGGTGGCTGAACACTGAAGCTTTCTTT. It codes for CSVLRWLNTEAFF. Combining the CDR3 with reference TRBV29-1 and TRBJ1-1 gives the whole variable domain SAVISQKPSRDICQRGTSLTIQCQVDSQVTMMFWYRQQPGQSLTLIATANQGSEATYESGFVIDKFPISRPNLTFSTLTVSNMSPEDSSIYLCSVLRWLNTEAFFGQGTRLTVV.

This clone was counted once. The J gene is TRBJ1-1, the V gene TRBV30; D is unresolved. The CDR3 has 12 residues. Germline values: CDR1 GTSNPN, CDR2 SVGIG (reference sequence). V was clipped by 2 bases and J by 1 base, with 5 bases between them. The CDR3 DNA reads TGTGCCTGGAGTAAGACGAACACTGAAGCTTTCTTT. It encodes CAWSKTNTEAFF.

The chain couples TRBV5-6 to TRBJ1-2; unclear D gene. CDR1 is SGHDT and CDR2 is YYEEEE in the germline V gene. This CDR3 comprises 15 residues. Trimming cost V 1 base and J 4 bases, with 14 bases left between them. Here the CDR3 reads CASSLRSAKAYGYTF. CDR3 nucleotides: TGTGCCAGCAGCTTGCGGTCAGCGAAGGCCTATGGCTACACCTTC.

This clone was counted only a few times. The chain combines TRBV29-1 with TRBJ1-1; D gene ambiguous. V lost 2 bases and J 0 bases, leaving 7 bases between the germline ends. Germline V gene data show CDR1 as SQVTM and CDR2 as ANQGSEA. This CDR3 comprises 13 residues. CDR3 bases: TGCAGCGTTGAACTGTCCATGAACACTGAAGCTTTCTTT. It translates to CSVELSMNTEAFF.

The chain combines TRBV7-9 with TRBJ1-1; D is uncertain. Germline V gene data show CDR1 as SEHNR and CDR2 as FQNEAQ (reference sequence). V lost 2 bases to trimming and J lost 3 bases, with 13 bases between them. The CDR3 runs 15 residues. The CDR3 nucleotides read TGTGCCAGCAGCTTAAGGGCCACGGGTTACACTGAAGCTTTCTTT. This gives the protein CASSLRATGYTEAFF.

This clone was counted a few times. This chain links TRBV6-1 with TRBJ1-2, with D tentatively TRBD1 (5 bases). The V gene lost 6 bases and the J gene lost 2 bases, with 13 bases spanning the gap. This CDR3 spans 14 amino acids. The germline V gene has CDR1 MNHNS and CDR2 SASEGT. CDR3 protein: CASRGDLSNYGYTF. As DNA, the CDR3 is TGTGCCAGCAGGGGGGACTTGAGCAACTATGGCTACACCTTC.

The chain couples TRBV6-1 to TRBJ2-1, with TRBD2 matching over 9 bases. J gave up 2 bases and V 3 bases, and 5 bases lay outside the gene matches. CDR1 MNHNS and CDR2 SASEGT come from the germline V gene. The CDR3 spans 16 residues. Here the CDR3 reads CASSDEAGGPYNEQFF. The CDR3, as DNA: TGTGCCAGCAGTGACGAAGCGGGGGGCCCCTACAATGAGCAGTTCTTC.